Listed here are 9 T cell receptor beta chains from one sample, sequenced in a study of blood T cell repertoires in COVID-19 (dated by TCRdb to the early 2020s). Receptor libraries were prepared by the immunoSEQ multiplex PCR assay. As stored in TCRdb, this immuneACCESS dataset retains in-frame rearrangements with V and J assigned. A fraction of the clones does not appear; measured against another copy, unresolved V genes explain less than half of the discrepancy, and the remainder lacks a known reason. The sample yields tens of thousands of clones; 85% to 90% were counted once. The ten largest account for about 27% of the sample. The material sequenced was peripheral blood. The receptor set was obtained from a human donor in a cohort sampled during active COVID-19.

This clone was seen a handful of times. The chain couples TRBV7-9 to TRBJ1-2, with D tentatively TRBD1 (5 bases). This CDR3 contains 13 residues. V lost 5 bases and J lost 5, with 12 bases in between. CDR1 SEHNR and CDR2 FQNEAQ come from the germline V gene (reference sequence). The CDR3 coding sequence is TGTGCCAGCAGCCCTCTAGGGGATTATGGCTACACCTTC. The encoded protein is CASSPLGDYGYTF. The full variable domain, in which reference TRBV7-9 and TRBJ1-2 provide the parts outside the CDR3, is DTGVSQNPRHKITKRGQNVTFRCDPISEHNRLYWYRQTLGQGPEFLTYFQNEAQLEKSRLLSDRFSAERPKGSFSTLEIQRTEQGDSAMYLCASSPLGDYGYTFGSGTRLTVV.

The chain joins TRBV11-3 to TRBJ2-3; 10 bases line up with TRBD2. CDR3 size: 16 residues. Germline assignment: CDR1 SGHNT and CDR2 YENEEA. Trimming removed 1 base from V and 4 bases from J; junction bases left unmatched: 5. CDR3 residues: CASSLGLAGDSDTQYF. The CDR3 bases are TGTGCCAGCAGCTTAGGTCTAGCGGGGGATTCAGATACGCAGTATTTT.

The J gene is TRBJ1-1, the V gene TRBV11-2; D call uncertain. V was clipped by 2 bases and J by 0 bases, with 13 bases between them. Germline-derived CDR1 and CDR2 are SGHAT and FQNNGV. The CDR3 is made up of 16 amino acids. CDR3 DNA: TGTGCCAGCAGCTTAACGGGATCCTCTATGAACACTGAAGCTTTCTTT. Translating it yields CASSLTGSSMNTEAFF.

J is TRBJ1-1 and V is TRBV6-5; the D is unclear. This CDR3 spans 11 amino acids. V was pared by 6 bases and J by 10 bases, with 12 bases between. From germline, CDR1 is MNHEY and CDR2 SVGAGI. CDR3 protein: CASSDMGVAFF. In DNA form, the CDR3 reads TGTGCCAGCAGCGACATGGGAGTAGCTTTCTTT.

This clone was picked up one time. The chain carries TRBV24-1 and TRBJ2-3, with a tentative D call TRBD2 (5 bases). This CDR3 comprises 14 residues. The V end lost 5 bases, the J end lost 5 bases, and 13 bases lay between the germline ends. Germline CDR1 is KGHDR and CDR2 is SFDVKD. CDR3 nucleotides: TGTGCCACCAGTGGACCGGGGAAAGGAGATACGCAGTATTTT. It specifies CATSGPGKGDTQYF.

The chain links TRBV2 to TRBJ2-2; D gene uncertain. The CDR3 sequence is 15 residues long. The V end was cut by 1 base, the J end by 0 bases, with 6 bases between. The germline V gene has CDR1 SNHLY and CDR2 FYNNEI. CDR3 nucleotides: TGTGCCAGCAGTGAAGGGGCAGCGAACACCGGGGAGCTGTTTTTT. Protein: CASSEGAANTGELFF.

The chain carries TRBV3-1 (or the pseudogene TRBV3-2) and TRBJ2-1; 7 bases are a match to TRBD2. After removal of 0 bases from V and 7 bases from J, the junction contained 12 bases not matched to a gene. This CDR3 has 17 residues. Germline V CDR1 and CDR2: LGHDT, YNNKEL (reference sequence). CDR3 sequence reads: CASSQDQILSGVNEQFF. The CDR3 DNA follows: TGTGCCAGCAGCCAAGATCAAATTCTGAGCGGGGTAAATGAGCAGTTCTTC.

This clone has only a few counts. The gene calls are TRBV6-5 and TRBJ2-1; 10 bases match TRBD2. Germline loops: CDR1 MNHEY, CDR2 SVGAGI. Trimming took 8 bases from V and 3 from J; bases not matched to a gene: 7. This CDR3 contains 15 residues. CDR3 amino acids: CASALGLAVYNEQFF. CDR3 bases: TGTGCCAGCGCGCTCGGACTAGCGGTCTACAATGAGCAGTTCTTC.

The V gene is TRBV29-1, the J gene TRBJ1-2, with unresolved D. There are 12 residues in the CDR3. Germline V gene sequence: CDR1 SQVTM, CDR2 ANQGSEA. The germline V and J ends were trimmed by 5 bases and 5 bases, with 12 bases remaining between them. The CDR3 DNA sequence: TGCAGCGTTACCGACACCTTTTATGGCTACACCTTC. Its protein product is CSVTDTFYGYTF.